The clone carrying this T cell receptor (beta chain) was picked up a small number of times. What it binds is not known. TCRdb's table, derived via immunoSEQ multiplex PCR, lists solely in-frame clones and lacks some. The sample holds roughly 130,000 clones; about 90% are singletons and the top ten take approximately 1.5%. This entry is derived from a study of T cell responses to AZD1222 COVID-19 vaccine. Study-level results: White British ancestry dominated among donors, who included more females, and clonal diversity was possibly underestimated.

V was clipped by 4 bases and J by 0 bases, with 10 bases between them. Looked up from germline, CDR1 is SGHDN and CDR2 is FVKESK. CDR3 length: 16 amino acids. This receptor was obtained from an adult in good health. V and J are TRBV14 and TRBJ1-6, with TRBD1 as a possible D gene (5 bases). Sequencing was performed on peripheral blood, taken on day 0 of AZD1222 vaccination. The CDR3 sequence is CASSLRQSSYNSPLHF. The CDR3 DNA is TGTGCCAGCAGCCTACGACAGAGCTCCTATAATTCACCCCTCCACTTT.